This paragraph reports one T cell receptor beta chain. No antigen is known for it. V was trimmed by 7 bases and J by 3 bases, leaving 18 bases between them. Germline V CDR1 and CDR2: MNHNY, SVGAGI (reference sequence). The CDR3 is made up of 16 amino acids. Assay used: immunoSEQ multiplex PCR; TCRdb lists only in-frame clones, some missing. The table records under 50,000 clones, more than 80% of them present only once. This record comes from a study of Tregs in tolerant kidney transplant recipients. General study points: Findings come from small patient numbers and require larger validation.

This TCR was recovered from a human donor in good health. The chain uses TRBV6-6 and TRBJ1-4; no reliable D call. Material for sequencing was Tregs from blood. CDR3 in amino acids: CASKYRGRRPNEKLFF. CDR3 DNA sequence: TGTGCCAGCAAATACCGCGGTCGCAGGCCTAATGAAAAACTGTTTTTT.